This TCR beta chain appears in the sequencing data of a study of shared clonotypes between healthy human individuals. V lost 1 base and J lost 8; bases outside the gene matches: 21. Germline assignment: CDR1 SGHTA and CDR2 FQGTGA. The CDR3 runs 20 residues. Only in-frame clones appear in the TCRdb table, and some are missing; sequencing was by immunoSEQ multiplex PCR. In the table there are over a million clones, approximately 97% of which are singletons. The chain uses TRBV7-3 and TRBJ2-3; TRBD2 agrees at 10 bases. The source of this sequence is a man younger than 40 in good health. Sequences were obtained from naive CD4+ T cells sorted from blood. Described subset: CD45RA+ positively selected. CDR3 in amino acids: CASSLMGLAGEVGSGSTQYF. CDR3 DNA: TGTGCCAGCAGCTTAATGGGCCTAGCGGGAGAGGTGGGGTCAGGTAGTACGCAGTATTTT.